The clone carrying this T cell receptor beta chain was seen a few times. Antigen unknown. The data derive from a study of T cells in Graves' hyperthyroidism and ophthalmopathy. Study in general: Blood was drawn when the patient was first diagnosed and still untreated.

Whole-study findings and limits: In simple terms, a model built on 13 V-J features told ophthalmopathy apart from stable hyperthyroidism.

Amplification targeted TCR beta CDR3 regions from RNA transcripts. The TCR CDR3 was amplified in a first-round RT-PCR using the HTBI primer set. MiXCR was run by TCRdb on the multiplex PCR reads, yielding one entry per CDR3 protein. The table shows about 610,000 distinct CDR3 sequences, with more than 15% occurring only once. The CDR3 is 15 residues long. The ends lost 2 bases at V and 5 bases at J; junction bases unmatched: 5. Material: blood. This TCR derives from a woman aged 40 to 50 with Graves' ophthalmopathy. The V gene is TRBV12-3 or TRBV12-4, the J gene TRBJ2-1; TRBD1 matches 8 bases. This CDR3 reads CASSLRTGINNEQFF. The CDR3 coding sequence is TGTGCCAGCAGTTTAAGGACAGGGATAAACAATGAGCAGTTCTTC.